These 2 T cell receptor beta chains were sequenced from one sample in a study of Tregs in tolerant kidney transplant recipients. Generated by immunoSEQ multiplex PCR, the TCRdb table keeps only in-frame clones and is missing some. The top ten clones hold 4.5% to 5% of a sample with some 90,000 clones, approximately 90% of them seen once. The sample was CD8+ T cells from blood. These TCRs come from a human donor in good health.

The chain has TRBV6-5 and TRBJ2-1; the match to TRBD2 covers 13 bases. Germline trimming cut 5 bases from V and 7 bases from J; bases unmatched to any gene: 5. Germline loops: CDR1 MNHEY, CDR2 SVGAGI. This CDR3 has 15 amino acids. CDR3 sequence: CASSRTSGSVNEQFF. CDR3 DNA sequence: TGTGCCAGCAGTCGGACTAGCGGGAGTGTAAATGAGCAGTTCTTC.

The gene calls are TRBV4-1 and TRBJ1-2; D call uncertain. Germline V gene sequence: CDR1 MGHRA, CDR2 YSYEKL. V was pared by 4 bases and J by 6 bases, with 15 bases between. The CDR3 loop spans 14 amino acids. The CDR3 coding sequence is TGCGCCAGCAGCCCCATGGAGGGCCTTCATGGCTACACCTTC. Amino acid sequence: CASSPMEGLHGYTF.